The clone carrying this TCR beta chain was seen a handful of times. Its antigen remains unknown. The entry originates in a study of T cell repertoires in cytomegalovirus infection. At the level of the study: From public TCR beta signatures came an indication of both CMV infection and matching HLA type.

General observations from the study: Identification of carriers of CMV plus the relevant HLA was performed using cumulative public TCR beta family frequency. Within the response measured ex vivo, HLA-C-restricted CMV-specific TCR beta clonotypes were dominant.

TCRdb re-derived calls from the reads in MiXCR, one entry per CDR3 protein. The sample includes 200,000 to 250,000 distinct CDR3 sequences, approximately 22% of them seen just once. The specimen was CD8+ T cells from PBMCs. The TCR was taken from a human donor in good health (CMV status not recorded). Some clones in this sample may be carry-over from other donors' samples.

CDR3 sequence: CSAREAAVSYEQYF. The CDR3 coding sequence is TGCAGTGCTAGAGAGGCTGCTGTCTCCTACGAGCAGTACTTC. This chain joins TRBV20-1 and TRBJ2-7; D is uncertain. Trimming removed 0 bases from V and 0 bases from J, with 9 bases in between. CDR1 and CDR2 from the germline V gene are DFQATT and SNEGSKA (reference sequence). The CDR3 is 14 residues long.